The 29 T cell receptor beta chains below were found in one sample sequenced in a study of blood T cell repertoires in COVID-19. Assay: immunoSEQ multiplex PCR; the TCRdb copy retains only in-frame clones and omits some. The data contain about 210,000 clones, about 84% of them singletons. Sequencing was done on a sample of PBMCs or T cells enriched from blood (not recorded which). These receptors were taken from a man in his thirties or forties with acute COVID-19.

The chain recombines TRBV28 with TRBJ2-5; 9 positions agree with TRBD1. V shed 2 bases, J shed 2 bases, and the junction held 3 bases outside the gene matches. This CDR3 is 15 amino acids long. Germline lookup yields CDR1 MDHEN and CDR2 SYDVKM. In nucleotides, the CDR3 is TGTGCCAGCAGTTTAACCGGGACAGGGCAAGAGACCCAGTACTTC. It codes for CASSLTGTGQETQYF.

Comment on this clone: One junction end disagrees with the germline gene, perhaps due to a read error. The chain's CDR3 is CAGSLWRETQYF. The CDR3 DNA follows: TGTGCCGGCAGCTTATGGCGGGAGACCCAGTACTTC. The chain joins TRBV4-2 to TRBJ2-5; D gene uncertain. This CDR3 spans 12 amino acids. CDR1 LGHNA and CDR2 YNFKEQ come from the germline V gene.

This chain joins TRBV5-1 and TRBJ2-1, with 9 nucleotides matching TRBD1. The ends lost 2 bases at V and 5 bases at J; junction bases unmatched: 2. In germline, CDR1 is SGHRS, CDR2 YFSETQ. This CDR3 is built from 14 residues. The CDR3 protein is CASSFWTGDNEQFF. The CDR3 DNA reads TGCGCCAGCAGCTTCTGGACAGGGGACAATGAGCAGTTCTTC.

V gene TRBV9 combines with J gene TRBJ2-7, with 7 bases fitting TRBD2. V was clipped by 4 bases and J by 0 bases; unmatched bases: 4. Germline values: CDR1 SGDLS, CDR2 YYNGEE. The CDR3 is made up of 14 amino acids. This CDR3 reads CASSPGGSSYEQYF. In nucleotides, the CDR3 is TGTGCCAGCAGCCCCGGGGGGAGCTCCTACGAGCAGTACTTC.

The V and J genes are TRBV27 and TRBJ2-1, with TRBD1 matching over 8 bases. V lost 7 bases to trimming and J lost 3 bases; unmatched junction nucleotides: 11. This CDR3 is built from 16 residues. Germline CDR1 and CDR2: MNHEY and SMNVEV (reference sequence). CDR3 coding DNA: TGTGCCAGCAAGTTCCACGGGACAGGCGGCTACAATGAGCAGTTCTTC. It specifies CASKFHGTGGYNEQFF.

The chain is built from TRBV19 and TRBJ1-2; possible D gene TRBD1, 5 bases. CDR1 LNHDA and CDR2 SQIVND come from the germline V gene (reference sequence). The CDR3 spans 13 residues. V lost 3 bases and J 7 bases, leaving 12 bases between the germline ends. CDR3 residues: CASSIRQGPGYTF. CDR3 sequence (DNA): TGTGCCAGTAGTATTCGCCAGGGCCCTGGCTACACCTTC.

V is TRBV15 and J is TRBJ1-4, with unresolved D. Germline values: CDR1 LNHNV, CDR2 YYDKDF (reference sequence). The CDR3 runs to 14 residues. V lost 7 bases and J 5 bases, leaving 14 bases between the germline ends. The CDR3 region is CATKSRQGNEKLFF. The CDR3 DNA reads TGTGCCACCAAGAGCCGACAAGGAAATGAAAAACTGTTTTTT.

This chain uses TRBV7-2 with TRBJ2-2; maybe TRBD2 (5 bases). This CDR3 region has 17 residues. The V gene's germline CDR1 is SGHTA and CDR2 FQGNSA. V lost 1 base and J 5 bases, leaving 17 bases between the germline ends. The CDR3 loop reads CASSLGPSGGQTGELFF. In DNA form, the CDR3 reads TGTGCCAGCAGCTTAGGCCCCTCTGGCGGGCAGACCGGGGAGCTGTTTTTT.

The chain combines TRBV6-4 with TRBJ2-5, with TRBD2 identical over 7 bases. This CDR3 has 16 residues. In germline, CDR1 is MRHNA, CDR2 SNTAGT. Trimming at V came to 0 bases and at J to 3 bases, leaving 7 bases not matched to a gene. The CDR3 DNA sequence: TGTGCCAGCAGTGACTCCCTGGGGGGGAACAAAGAGACCCAGTACTTC. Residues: CASSDSLGGNKETQYF.

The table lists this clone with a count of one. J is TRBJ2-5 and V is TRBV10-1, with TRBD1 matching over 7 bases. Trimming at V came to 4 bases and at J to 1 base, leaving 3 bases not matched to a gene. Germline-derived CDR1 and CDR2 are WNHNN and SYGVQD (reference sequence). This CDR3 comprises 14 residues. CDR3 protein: CASSGGGSQETQYF. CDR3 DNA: TGCGCCAGCAGTGGAGGGGGCTCCCAAGAGACCCAGTACTTC.

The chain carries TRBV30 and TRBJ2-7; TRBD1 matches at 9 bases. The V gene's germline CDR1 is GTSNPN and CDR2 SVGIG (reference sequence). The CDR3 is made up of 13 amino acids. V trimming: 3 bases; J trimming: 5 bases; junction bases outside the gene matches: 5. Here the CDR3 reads CAWSRTGAHEQYF. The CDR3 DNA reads TGTGCCTGGAGCCGGACAGGGGCTCACGAGCAGTACTTC.

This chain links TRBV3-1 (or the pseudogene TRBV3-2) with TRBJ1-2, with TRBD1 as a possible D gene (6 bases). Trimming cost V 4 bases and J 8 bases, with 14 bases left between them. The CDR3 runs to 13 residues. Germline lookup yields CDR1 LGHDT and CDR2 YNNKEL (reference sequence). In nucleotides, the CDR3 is TGTGCCAGCAGCCTTGTGACAGGATCGGGCTACACCTTC. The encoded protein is CASSLVTGSGYTF.

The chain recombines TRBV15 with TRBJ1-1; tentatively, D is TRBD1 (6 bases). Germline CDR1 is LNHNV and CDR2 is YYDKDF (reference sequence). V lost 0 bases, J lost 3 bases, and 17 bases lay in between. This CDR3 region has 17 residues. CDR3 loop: CATSREGAVSYDTEAFF. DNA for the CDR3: TGTGCCACCAGCAGAGAGGGGGCGGTGTCCTATGACACTGAAGCTTTCTTT. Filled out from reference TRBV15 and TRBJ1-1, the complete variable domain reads DAMVIQNPRYQVTQFGKPVTLSCSQTLNHNVMYWYQQKSSQAPKLLFHYYDKDFNNEADTPDNFQSRRPNTSFCFLDIRSPGLGDTAMYLCATSREGAVSYDTEAFFGQGTRLTVV.

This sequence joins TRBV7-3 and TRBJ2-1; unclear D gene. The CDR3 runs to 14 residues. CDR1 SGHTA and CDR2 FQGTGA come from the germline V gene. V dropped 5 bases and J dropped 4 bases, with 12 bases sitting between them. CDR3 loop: CASSPSGRYNEQFF. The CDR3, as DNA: TGTGCCAGCAGCCCCTCGGGTCGTTACAATGAGCAGTTCTTC.

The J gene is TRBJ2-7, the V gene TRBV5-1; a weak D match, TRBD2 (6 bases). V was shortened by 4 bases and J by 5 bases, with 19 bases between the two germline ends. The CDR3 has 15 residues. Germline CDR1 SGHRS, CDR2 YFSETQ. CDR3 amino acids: CASSGEPGVLHEQYF. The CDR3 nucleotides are TGCGCCAGCAGCGGTGAGCCGGGAGTTTTGCACGAGCAGTACTTC.

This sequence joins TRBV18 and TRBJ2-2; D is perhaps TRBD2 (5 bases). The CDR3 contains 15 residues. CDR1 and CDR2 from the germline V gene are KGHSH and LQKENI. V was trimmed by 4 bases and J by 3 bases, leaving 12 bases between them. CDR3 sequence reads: CASSRTYPDTGELFF. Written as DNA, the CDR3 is TGTGCCAGCTCACGGACTTACCCGGACACCGGGGAGCTGTTTTTT.

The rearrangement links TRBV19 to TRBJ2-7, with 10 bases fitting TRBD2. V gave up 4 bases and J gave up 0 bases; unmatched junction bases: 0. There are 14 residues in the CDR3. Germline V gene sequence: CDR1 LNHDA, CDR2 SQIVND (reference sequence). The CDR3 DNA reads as TGTGCCAGTAGTACTAGCGGGGGCTCCTACGAGCAGTACTTC. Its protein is CASSTSGGSYEQYF.

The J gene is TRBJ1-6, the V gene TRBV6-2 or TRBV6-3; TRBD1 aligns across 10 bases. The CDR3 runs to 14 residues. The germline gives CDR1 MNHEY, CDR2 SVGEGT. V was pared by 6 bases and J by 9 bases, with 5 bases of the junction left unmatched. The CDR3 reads CASSRDRGLSPLHF. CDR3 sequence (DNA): TGTGCCAGCAGCCGTGACAGGGGGCTTTCACCCCTCCACTTT.

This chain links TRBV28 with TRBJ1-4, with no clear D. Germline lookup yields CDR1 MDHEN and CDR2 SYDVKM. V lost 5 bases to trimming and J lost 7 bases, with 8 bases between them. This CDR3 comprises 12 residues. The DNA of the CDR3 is TGTGCCAGCAGTCTGCTAGGTGAAAAACTGTTTTTT. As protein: CASSLLGEKLFF.

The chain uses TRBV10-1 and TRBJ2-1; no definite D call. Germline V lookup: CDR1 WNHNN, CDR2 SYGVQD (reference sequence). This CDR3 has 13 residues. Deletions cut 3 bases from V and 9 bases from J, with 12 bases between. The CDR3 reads CASSEWAVGEQFF. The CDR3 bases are TGCGCCAGCAGTGAATGGGCTGTCGGTGAGCAGTTCTTC.

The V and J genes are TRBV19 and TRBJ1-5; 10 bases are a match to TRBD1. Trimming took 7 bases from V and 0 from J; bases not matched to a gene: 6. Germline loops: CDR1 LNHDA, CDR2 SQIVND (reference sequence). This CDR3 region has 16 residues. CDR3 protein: CASTSGQGISNQPQHF. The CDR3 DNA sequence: TGTGCCAGTACCTCGGGACAGGGGATTAGCAATCAGCCCCAGCATTTT.

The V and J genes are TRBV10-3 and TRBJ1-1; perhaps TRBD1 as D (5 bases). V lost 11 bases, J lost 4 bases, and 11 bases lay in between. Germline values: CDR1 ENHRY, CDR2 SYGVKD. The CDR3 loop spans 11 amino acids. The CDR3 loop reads CAVGGTTEAFF. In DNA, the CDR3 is TGTGCCGTCGGGGGGACCACTGAAGCTTTCTTT.

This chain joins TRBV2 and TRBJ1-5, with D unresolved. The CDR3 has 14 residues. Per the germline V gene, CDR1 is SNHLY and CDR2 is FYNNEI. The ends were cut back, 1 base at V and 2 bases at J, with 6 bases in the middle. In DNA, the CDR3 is TGTGCCAGCAGTGAAGGAGGAGGCAATCAGCCCCAGCATTTT. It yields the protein CASSEGGGNQPQHF.

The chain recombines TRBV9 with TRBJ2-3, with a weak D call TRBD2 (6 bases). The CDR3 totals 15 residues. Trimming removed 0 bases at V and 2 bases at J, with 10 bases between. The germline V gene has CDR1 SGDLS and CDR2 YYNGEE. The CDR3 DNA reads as TGTGCCAGCAGCGTAGGCCAGCGGGTCACAGATACGCAGTATTTT. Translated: CASSVGQRVTDTQYF.

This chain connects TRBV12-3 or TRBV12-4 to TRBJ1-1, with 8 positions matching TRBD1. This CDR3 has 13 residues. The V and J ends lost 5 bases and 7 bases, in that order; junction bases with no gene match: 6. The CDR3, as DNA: TGTGCCAGCAGTCCAGGGGGCAACGGTGAAGCTTTCTTT. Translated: CASSPGGNGEAFF.

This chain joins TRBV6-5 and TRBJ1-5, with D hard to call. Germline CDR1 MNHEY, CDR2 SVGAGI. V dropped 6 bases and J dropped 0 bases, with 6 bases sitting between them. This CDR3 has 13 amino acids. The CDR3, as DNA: TGTGCCAGCAGGCAGTATAGCAATCAGCCCCAGCATTTT. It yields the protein CASRQYSNQPQHF.

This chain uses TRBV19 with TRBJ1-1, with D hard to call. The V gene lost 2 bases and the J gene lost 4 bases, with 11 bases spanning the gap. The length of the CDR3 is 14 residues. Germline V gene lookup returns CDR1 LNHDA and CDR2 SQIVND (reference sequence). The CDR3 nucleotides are TGTGCCAGTAGTATACTCGGGATAGGCACTGAAGCTTTCTTT. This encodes CASSILGIGTEAFF.

The CDR3 DNA reads TGCGCCAGCAGCTTTACGGGGGGTGAGCAGTTCTTC. It translates to CASSFTGGEQFF. This chain uses TRBV5-1 with TRBJ2-1; TRBD2 aligns across 7 bases. The length of the CDR3 is 12 residues. V lost 2 bases, J lost 9 bases, and 2 bases stayed unmatched. Looked up from germline, CDR1 is SGHRS and CDR2 is YFSETQ.

The chain's CDR3 is CASSLAAGSGNTIYF. In DNA form, the CDR3 reads TGCGCCAGCAGCTTGGCTGCAGGCTCAGGAAACACCATATATTTT. The gene calls are TRBV5-1 and TRBJ1-3; no clear D gene. The CDR3 extends over 15 amino acids. V shed 0 bases and J shed 4 bases, with 11 bases lying between them. CDR1 is SGHRS and CDR2 is YFSETQ in the germline V gene.